These T cell receptor beta chains were read from a single sample in a study of Ad26.COV2.S vaccination and SARS-CoV-2 variants. Produced via immunoSEQ multiplex PCR; TCRdb's table is partial and in-frame only. Of some 180,000 clones detected, around nine tenths appear once; the ten largest clones hold more than 4.5%. The sequenced sample was peripheral blood, obtained after recovery from COVID-19. Every receptor here comes from a human donor who had recovered from COVID-19. Both conserved end residues are part of each CDR3. D genes are given only for firm matches. Clone size, where shown, is once, few, many, or a class for clones that have expanded.

j_call d_call clone_size v_call cdr3_nt cdr3_aa
TRBJ2-5 . . TRBV7-9 TGTGCCAGCAGCTTAGCATGGACCCCTCAAGAGACCCAGTACTTC CASSLAWTPQETQYF
TRBJ2-1 . . TRBV5-1 TGCGCCAGCAGAACAGGGTTGGGTAGCAATGAGCAGTTCTTC CASRTGLGSNEQFF
TRBJ2-5 . . TRBV10-3 TGTGCCATCAGTGAGTTGGACTGGGAGACCCAGTACTTC CAISELDWETQYF
TRBJ2-5 TRBD2 . TRBV6-6 TGTGCCAGCGAGTGGATAGCGGGAGAGACCCAGTACTTC CASEWIAGETQYF
TRBJ2-7 TRBD1 . TRBV15 TGTGCCACCAGCATTGGACAGGGCTCCTACGAGCAGTACTTC CATSIGQGSYEQYF
TRBJ1-2 . few TRBV6-5 TGTGCCAGCAGTTACTCGCAAGGGGGGTCTGGCTACACCTTC CASSYSQGGSGYTF
TRBJ2-1 . . TRBV29-1 TGCAGCGTTGGGGGGACTGAGCAGTTCTTC CSVGGTEQFF
TRBJ1-1 TRBD1 once TRBV7-3 TGTGCCAGCAGCTTGGGGACAGAGAACACTGAAGCTTTCTTT CASSLGTENTEAFF
TRBJ2-1 . . TRBV5-1 TGCGCCAGCAGCTTGCAGGGTCCCTTAGGGGTCAATGAGCAGTTCTTC CASSLQGPLGVNEQFF
TRBJ2-3 . . TRBV27 TGTGCCAGCAGTTTAGGGGCGGGTCTTAGCACAGATACGCAGTATTTT CASSLGAGLSTDTQYF
TRBJ2-5 TRBD2 . TRBV25-1 TGTGCCAGCAGTGATCAAGGACTAGCGCAAGAGACCCAGTACTTC CASSDQGLAQETQYF
TRBJ2-7 . . TRBV5-1 TGCGCCAGCAGCTTGGATCCAGGCCAGAACGAGCAGTACTTC CASSLDPGQNEQYF
TRBJ1-4 TRBD1 . TRBV5-1 TGCGCCAGCAGCTACGGACAGGGCGGTGAAAAACTGTTTTTT CASSYGQGGEKLFF
TRBJ2-5 . . TRBV28 TGTGCCAGCAGTCTCCGGGGCCCTGAGACCCAGTACTTC CASSLRGPETQYF
TRBJ2-5 TRBD2 . TRBV19 TGTGCCAGTAGTATAGGGGGAGGGATCAAGGAGACCCAGTACTTC CASSIGGGIKETQYF
TRBJ1-2 . . TRBV5-1 TGCGCCAGCAGCTTGGAGGCGGGTGCGGTGAGTCGGCGGGGCTACACCTTC CASSLEAGAVSRRGYTF
TRBJ1-1 . . TRBV27 TGTGCCAGCACCTCGGGAGACACTGAAGCTTTCTTT CASTSGDTEAFF
TRBJ2-1 TRBD1 . TRBV5-6 TGTGCCAGCAGCTGGGGACCGGGACAGACCAATGAGCAGTTCTTC CASSWGPGQTNEQFF
TRBJ1-5 . . TRBV2 TGTGCCAGCAGTTTTCAGGGCCTGCTTAGCAATCAGCCCCAGCATTTT CASSFQGLLSNQPQHF
TRBJ2-7 TRBD2 . TRBV4-1 TGCGCCAGCAGCCACCCAGGACGGGGGGACGAGCAGTACTTC CASSHPGRGDEQYF
TRBJ2-7 . . TRBV6-5 TGTGCCAGCAGGCTCACAGGGAACAACGAGCAGTACTTC CASRLTGNNEQYF
TRBJ1-1 . . TRBV6-5 TGTGCCAGCAGACCCGGACAGCACACTGAAGCTTTCTTT CASRPGQHTEAFF
TRBJ2-1 . . TRBV7-3 TGTGCCAGCAGCCTGGGGGCGGGGGCCAACTACAATGAGCAGTTCTTC CASSLGAGANYNEQFF
TRBJ1-5 TRBD1 . TRBV5-1 TGCGCCAGCAGCTTGGAGGGGGCGGGTCAGCCCCAGCATTTT CASSLEGAGQPQHF
TRBJ1-4 TRBD1 . TRBV9 TGTGCCAGCAGCCCCGGGACAGCCCCTAATGAAAAACTGTTTTTT CASSPGTAPNEKLFF
TRBJ1-2 . . TRBV29-1 TGCAGCGTACTACAAGGGCCCTCCTATGGCTACACCTTC CSVLQGPSYGYTF
TRBJ2-7 . . TRBV21-1 TGTGCCAGCAGCCTCCATGGCCAGGGGGCGTTTCGTGGCTACGAGCAGTACTTC CASSLHGQGAFRGYEQYF
TRBJ1-4 . . TRBV6-5 TGTGCCAGCAGTTTTCGACCAAACCCGGGGAGTGAAAAACTGTTTTTT CASSFRPNPGSEKLFF
TRBJ1-5 . . TRBV25-1 TGTGCCAGCAGTGAACGGGGTAAGCCGGGCGTAAGCAATCAGCCCCAGCATTTT CASSERGKPGVSNQPQHF
TRBJ2-2 . . TRBV4-2 TGTGCCAGCAGCCTTACGACCACCGGGGAGCTGTTTTTT CASSLTTTGELFF
TRBJ2-1 TRBD2 . TRBV5-4 TGTGCCAGCAGCCCCTGGGGTAGCGGGGACCTTTACAATGAGCAGTTCTTC CASSPWGSGDLYNEQFF
TRBJ2-7 TRBD2 . TRBV30 TGTGCCTGGAGTGTTGGACTAGCGGGAGTGTACCGGTACTTC CAWSVGLAGVYRYF
TRBJ2-2 . . TRBV3-1/TRBV3-2 TGTGCCAGCAGCCAAGTCCCCGGGGAGCTGTTTTTT CASSQVPGELFF
TRBJ2-7 . . TRBV30 TGTGCCTGGGGGGCCTACGAGCAGTACTTC CAWGAYEQYF
TRBJ1-1 TRBD1 . TRBV5-1 TGCGCCAGCAGCTTACGGACAGGGGAGGTCACTGAAGCTTTCTTT CASSLRTGEVTEAFF
TRBJ1-3 TRBD1 once TRBV2 TGTGCCAGCAGTCTAGACAGGGCTGGAAACACCATATATTTT CASSLDRAGNTIYF
TRBJ2-1 . once TRBV15 TGTGCCACCAGTCCCCGGGCGAGCTCCTACAATGAGCAGTTCTTC CATSPRASSYNEQFF
TRBJ1-4 . . TRBV5-4 TGTGCCAGCAGCTTGAAAACAGGGCCTAATGAAAAACTGTTTTTT CASSLKTGPNEKLFF
TRBJ1-2 . . TRBV19 TGTGCCAGTCTTTCGGGCAGCTACCCTAACTATGGCTACACCTTC CASLSGSYPNYGYTF
TRBJ2-2 . . TRBV5-5 TGTGCCAGCAGCTTGGTTTTTGCGGGCCCCGGGGAGCTGTTTTTT CASSLVFAGPGELFF
TRBJ2-7 . . TRBV3-1/TRBV3-2 TGTGCCAGCAGCCAAGAGAGCGGGTGGAGCTCCTACGAGCAGTACTTC CASSQESGWSSYEQYF
TRBJ1-4 TRBD1 . TRBV30 TGTGCCTGGAGGTTTCAGGGGGCTGGTGAAAAACTGTTTTTT CAWRFQGAGEKLFF
TRBJ2-7 . . TRBV3-1/TRBV3-2 TGTGCCAGCAGCCTTAGGTTGGGGTACGAGCAGTACTTC CASSLRLGYEQYF
TRBJ2-6 . . TRBV7-3 TGTGCCAGCAGCTACCTGGACAGCACTGGGGCCAACGTCCTGACTTTC CASSYLDSTGANVLTF
TRBJ1-6 TRBD1 . TRBV6-1 TGTGCCAGCAGTGAACCCCTTTGGAGACAGGGTCAATCCTATAATTCACCCCTCCACTTT CASSEPLWRQGQSYNSPLHF
TRBJ1-1 . . TRBV28 TGTGCCAGCACCCCCGGGCTCAACACTGAAGCTTTCTTT CASTPGLNTEAFF
TRBJ2-7 . few TRBV6-8 TGTGCCAGCAGTTTGTCCGAGATCTACGAGCAGTACTTC CASSLSEIYEQYF
TRBJ2-1 . . TRBV5-6 TGTGCCAGCAGCTACCACCCCCAGGGTTTGACCTACAATGAGCAGTTCTTC CASSYHPQGLTYNEQFF
TRBJ1-2 TRBD1 . TRBV5-1 TGCGCCAGCAGCTTGGGCTCGACAGGGAGTCACTATGGCTACACCTTC CASSLGSTGSHYGYTF
TRBJ2-3 . . TRBV2 TGTGCCAGCAGCGGCGGGACTCAACAAGATACGCAGTATTTT CASSGGTQQDTQYF